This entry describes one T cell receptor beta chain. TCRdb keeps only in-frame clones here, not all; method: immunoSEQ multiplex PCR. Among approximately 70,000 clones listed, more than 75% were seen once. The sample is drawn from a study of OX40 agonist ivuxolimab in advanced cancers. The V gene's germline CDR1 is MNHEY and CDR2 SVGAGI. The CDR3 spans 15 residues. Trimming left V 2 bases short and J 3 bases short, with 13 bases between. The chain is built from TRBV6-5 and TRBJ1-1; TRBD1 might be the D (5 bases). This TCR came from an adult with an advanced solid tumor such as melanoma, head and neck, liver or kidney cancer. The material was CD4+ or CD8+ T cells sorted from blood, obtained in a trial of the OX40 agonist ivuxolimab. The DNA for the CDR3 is TGTGCCAGCAGTTACCGGGGGTTAAAGGACACTGAAGCTTTCTTT. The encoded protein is CASSYRGLKDTEAFF.